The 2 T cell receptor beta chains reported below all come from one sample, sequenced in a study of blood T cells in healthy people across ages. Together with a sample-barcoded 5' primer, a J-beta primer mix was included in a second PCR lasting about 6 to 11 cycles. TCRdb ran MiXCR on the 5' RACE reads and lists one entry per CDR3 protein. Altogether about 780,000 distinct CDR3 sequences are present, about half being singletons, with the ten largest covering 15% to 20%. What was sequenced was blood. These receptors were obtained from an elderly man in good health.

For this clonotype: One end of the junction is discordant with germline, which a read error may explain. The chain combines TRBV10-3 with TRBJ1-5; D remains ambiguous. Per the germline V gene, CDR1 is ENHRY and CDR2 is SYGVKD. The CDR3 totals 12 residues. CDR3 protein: CAIGQSNQPQHF. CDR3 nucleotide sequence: TGTGCCATCGGGCAGAGCAACCAGCCCCAGCATTTT.

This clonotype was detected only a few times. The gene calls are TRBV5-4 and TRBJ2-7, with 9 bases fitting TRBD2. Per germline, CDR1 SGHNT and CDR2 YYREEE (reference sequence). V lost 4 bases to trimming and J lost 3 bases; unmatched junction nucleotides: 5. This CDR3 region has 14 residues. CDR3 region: CASSRAGGNYEQYF. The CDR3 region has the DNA TGTGCCAGCAGCCGAGCGGGAGGAAACTACGAGCAGTACTTC.